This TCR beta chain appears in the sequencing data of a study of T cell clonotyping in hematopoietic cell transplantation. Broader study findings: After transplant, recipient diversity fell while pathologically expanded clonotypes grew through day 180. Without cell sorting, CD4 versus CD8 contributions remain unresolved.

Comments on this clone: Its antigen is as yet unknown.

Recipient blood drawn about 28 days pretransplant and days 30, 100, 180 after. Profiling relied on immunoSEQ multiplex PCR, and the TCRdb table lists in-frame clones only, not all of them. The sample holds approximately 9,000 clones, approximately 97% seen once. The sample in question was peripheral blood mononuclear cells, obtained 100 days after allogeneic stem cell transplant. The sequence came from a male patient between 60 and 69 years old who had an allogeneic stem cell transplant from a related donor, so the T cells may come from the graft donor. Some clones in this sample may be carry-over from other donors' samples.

DNA for the CDR3: TGCGCCAGCAGTGAGTTAAAACGGGGCAACACTGAAGCTTTCTTT. Its translation: CASSELKRGNTEAFF. The J gene is TRBJ1-1, the V gene TRBV10-2; D possibly corresponds to TRBD1 (5 bases). CDR1 and CDR2 from the germline V gene are WSHSY and SAAADI. The V gene lost 1 base and the J gene lost 2 bases, with 11 bases spanning the gap. This CDR3 comprises 15 residues.